This TCR beta chain was observed in a study of T cell repertoires in cytomegalovirus infection (dated by TCRdb to between 2018 and 2021). At the level of the whole study: Peptide stimulations targeted recently identified HLA-C-restricted CMV epitopes, whose presentation resists viral immunomodulation, together with well-studied HLA-B-restricted epitopes. The HLA type of each donor mattered for the analysis, because public TCR beta signatures pointed to carriage of CMV infection along with the matching HLA type.

Reads for this sample came from an Illumina HiSeq 1500. Starting from the raw public reads, TCRdb applied fastp trimming at Q25, assembled clones with MiXCR and retained in-frame beta chains. Every distinct CDR3 protein forms one entry, paired with its most common genes and DNA. This sample is represented by about 890,000 distinct CDR3 sequences; 31% of them were singletons. The top ten hold more than 13% of the sample. CDR1 and CDR2 are read off the germline V gene (reference sequence) as SEHNR and FQNEAQ. Counted from cysteine to phenylalanine, this CDR3 has 16 amino acids. Only the CDR3 portion is preserved as DNA: 48 bases, with reading frame beginning at the first base. V trim: 5 bases; J trim: 1 base; unmatched bases: 9. The treatment or condition label on this specimen signifies: in vitro stimulation with specific CMV peptide epitopes to enrich CMV-specific T cells. On this clonotype itself: This clone's antigen is unknown. No base-level quality is on record; no much larger clone is a single base apart.

Findings and caveats that apply to the study as a whole: In both this cohort and an independent cohort of several hundred donors, the cumulative frequency of public TCR beta family members distinguished carriers of CMV infection plus the relevant HLA type. In the ex vivo response, HLA-C-restricted CMV-specific TCR beta clonotypes were dominant, and in two of eight donors the single most frequent clonotype came from this HLA-C-restricted group.

Recombination connected TRBV7-9 to TRBJ2-5, with 8 bases aligning to TRBD2. The sequence derives from a human donor in good health (CMV status not recorded). Some clones in this sample may be carry-over from other donors' samples. The material was cultured CD8+ T cells from PBMCs, obtained from culture after CMV antigen stimulation. Read as DNA, the sequence is TGTGCCAGCAGCCCCGGGAGTGGACTAGCCCAAGAGACCCAGTACTTC. This sequence encodes CASSPGSGLAQETQYF.